One sample yielded the 10 T cell receptor beta chains listed below, sequenced in a study of blood T cell repertoires in COVID-19. Measured with immunoSEQ multiplex PCR; TCRdb has only the in-frame clones, and not every one. In the table there are almost 200,000 clones, about 90% of which are singletons. Input material: peripheral blood. These receptors all stem from an older woman with acute or convalescent COVID-19.

The table lists this clone with a count of one. This chain links TRBV20-1 with TRBJ2-5; possibly TRBD2 for D (6 bases). Trimming took 3 bases from V and 7 from J, leaving 15 bases between them. Germline assignment: CDR1 DFQATT and CDR2 SNEGSKA (reference sequence). This CDR3 has 13 residues. The CDR3 bases are TGCAGTGCTAGTTCGGAACTAGCAAGGACCCAGTACTTC. This gives the protein CSASSELARTQYF.

V usage is TRBV7-8 and J usage is TRBJ1-1; D is ambiguous. The V end lost 4 bases, the J end lost 0 bases, and 9 bases lay between the germline ends. The germline gives CDR1 SGHVS, CDR2 FQNEAQ. The CDR3 runs to 14 residues. The CDR3, as DNA: TGTGCCAGCAGCTCCCAAACACTGAACACTGAAGCTTTCTTT. It yields the protein CASSSQTLNTEAFF.

The chain has TRBV15 and TRBJ2-7, with D perhaps TRBD1 (5 bases). CDR1 LNHNV and CDR2 YYDKDF come from the germline V gene (reference sequence). The V end was cut by 2 bases, the J end by 9 bases, with 11 bases between. The CDR3 has 12 amino acids. Here the CDR3 reads CATSRFGQGQYF. In DNA form, the CDR3 reads TGTGCCACCAGCAGATTCGGACAAGGGCAGTACTTC.

The chain links TRBV6-1 to TRBJ1-1; D perhaps matches TRBD1 (5 bases). Looked up from germline, CDR1 is MNHNS and CDR2 is SASEGT. CDR3 size: 15 residues. Trimming took 2 bases from V and 2 from J, leaving 12 bases between them. CDR3 loop: CASSELGRDNTEAFF. The DNA for the CDR3 is TGTGCCAGCAGTGAACTGGGCAGGGATAACACTGAAGCTTTCTTT.

V is TRBV5-1 and J is TRBJ1-1; 7 positions match TRBD1. The CDR3 is 15 residues long. Per the germline V gene, CDR1 is SGHRS and CDR2 is YFSETQ. V lost 5 bases to trimming and J lost 2 bases; unmatched junction nucleotides: 9. The CDR3: CASRVGWDSNTEAFF. The CDR3 DNA reads as TGCGCCAGCAGAGTAGGGTGGGACAGCAACACTGAAGCTTTCTTT. Using reference TRBV5-1 and TRBJ1-1 for the parts outside the CDR3, the full variable domain is KAGVTQTPRYLIKTRGQQVTLSCSPISGHRSVSWYQQTPGQGLQFLFEYFSETQRNKGNFPGRFSGRQFSNSRSEMNVSTLELGDSALYLCASRVGWDSNTEAFFGQGTRLTVV.

The rearrangement uses TRBV5-6 and TRBJ1-3; TRBD1 is a possible D gene (5 bases). The V end was cut by 1 base, the J end by 3 bases, with 14 bases between. CDR1 and CDR2 from the germline V gene are SGHDT and YYEEEE. This CDR3 spans 16 amino acids. The DNA for the CDR3 is TGTGCCAGCAGCTTGTTGGGGCCCTCGCATGGAAACACCATATATTTT. Amino acid sequence: CASSLLGPSHGNTIYF.

This chain uses TRBV7-6 with TRBJ2-7, with 9 bases that match TRBD1. The CDR3 consists of 14 residues. CDR1 is SGHVS, CDR2 FNYEAQ, per germline. The ends lost 4 bases at V and 5 bases at J; junction bases unmatched: 6. CDR3 region: CASSSVQGADEQYF. The DNA for the CDR3 is TGTGCCAGCAGCTCGGTACAGGGGGCAGACGAGCAGTACTTC. Looking up the rest from reference TRBV7-6 and TRBJ2-7 gives the full variable domain: GAGVSQSPRYKVTKRGQDVALRCDPISGHVSLYWYRQALGQGPEFLTYFNYEAQQDKSGLPNDRFSAERPEGSISTLTIQRTEQRDSAMYRCASSSVQGADEQYFGPGTRLTVT.

The chain is built from TRBV7-8 and TRBJ1-5; D unresolved. Germline lookup yields CDR1 SGHVS and CDR2 FQNEAQ. The CDR3 is 15 residues long. V was pared by 5 bases and J by 1 base, with 12 bases between. CDR3 sequence (DNA): TGTGCCAGCAGCCCTGAGCGGGCAAGCAATCAGCCCCAGCATTTT. It specifies CASSPERASNQPQHF.

V and J are TRBV10-2 and TRBJ2-7; 11 nucleotides match TRBD2. V dropped 10 bases and J dropped 2; count of bases not matched to a gene: 7. Per the germline V gene, CDR1 is WSHSY and CDR2 is SAAADI. The CDR3 length is 14 residues. DNA for the CDR3: TGCGCCACCCGGGGACTAGCGGAGCCCTACGAGCAGTACTTC. Encoded protein: CATRGLAEPYEQYF.

V is TRBV7-8 and J is TRBJ1-1; 9 bases line up with TRBD1. The CDR3 consists of 15 residues. The germline CDR1 and CDR2 sequences are SGHVS and FQNEAQ. The V and J ends lost 2 bases and 4 bases, in that order; junction bases with no gene match: 5. The CDR3 coding sequence is TGTGCCAGCAGCTTAAATACAGGGGGCGGCACTGAAGCTTTCTTT. Its translation: CASSLNTGGGTEAFF.